The 32 T cell receptor beta chains below were found in one sample sequenced in a study of human T cells and chemical hapten exposure. Documented time point: healthy volunteer bleed at 6 weeks. The authors' total RNA extraction used unfractionated whole blood. MiXCR was run by TCRdb on the RACE reads, yielding one entry per CDR3 protein. The sample has 60,000 to 90,000 distinct CDR3 sequences, 8.5% to 10% seen once; the top ten hold 1.5% to 2%. Material for sequencing was whole blood. The receptors shown here come from a female donor in good health. Some clones in this sample may be carry-over from other donors' samples.

This clonotype has ten or more counts. V and J are TRBV28 and TRBJ1-4; the D is unclear. Deletions cut 6 bases from V and 4 bases from J, with 15 bases between. This CDR3 spans 15 amino acids. The germline CDR1 and CDR2 sequences are MDHEN and SYDVKM. This chain's CDR3 is CASSPSTAGNEKLFF. As DNA, the CDR3 is TGTGCCAGCAGCCCCTCAACAGCGGGTAATGAAAAACTGTTTTTT. The variable domain in full, completed from reference TRBV28 and TRBJ1-4, reads DVKVTQSSRYLVKRTGEKVFLECVQDMDHENMFWYRQDPGLGLRLIYFSYDVKMKEKGDIPEGYSVSREKKERFSLILESASTNQTSMYLCASSPSTAGNEKLFFGSGTQLSVL.

This rearrangement joins TRBV5-4 to TRBJ2-3; D assignment may be TRBD1 or TRBD2 (6 bases each). Trimming removed 4 bases at V and 2 bases at J, with 17 bases between. This CDR3 region has 16 residues. CDR1 SGHNT and CDR2 YYREEE come from the germline V gene (reference sequence). The CDR3 sequence: CASSRGGLGITDTQYF. CDR3 DNA sequence: TGTGCCAGCAGCCGAGGGGGGTTGGGGATCACAGATACGCAGTATTTT.

This clonotype was detected ten times or more. The V gene is TRBV6-1, the J gene TRBJ2-7; D unclear. The CDR3 sequence is 14 residues long. The ends were cut back, 2 bases at V and 7 bases at J, with 15 bases in the middle. CDR1 and CDR2 from the germline V gene are MNHNS and SASEGT. CDR3 coding DNA: TGTGCCAGCAGTGAAATTCTAGGGTCAGGAGAGCAGTACTTC. This gives the protein CASSEILGSGEQYF.

This chain joins TRBV12-3 or TRBV12-4 and TRBJ2-1; D uncertain. The CDR3 covers 12 residues. The ends were cut back, 5 bases at V and 7 bases at J, with 9 bases in the middle. The CDR3 sequence: CASSIQRNEQFF. The CDR3 DNA follows: TGTGCCAGCAGTATCCAGAGGAATGAGCAGTTCTTC.

Only a few counts were recorded for this clonotype. The rearrangement links TRBV20-1 to TRBJ2-3; D ambiguous. Trimming left V 3 bases short and J 7 bases short, with 8 bases between. The V gene's germline CDR1 is DFQATT and CDR2 SNEGSKA (reference sequence). The CDR3 sequence is 11 residues long. The CDR3 sequence: CSARRPYTQYF. As DNA, the CDR3 is TGCAGTGCTAGGCGGCCCTATACGCAGTATTTT.

This clonotype has just a few counts. This chain connects TRBV29-1 to TRBJ1-5; D is perhaps TRBD1 (6 bases). Germline V gene lookup returns CDR1 SQVTM and CDR2 ANQGSEA. V gave up 7 bases and J gave up 2 bases, with 12 bases separating them. This CDR3 is built from 13 residues. The DNA for the CDR3 is TGCAGCGCCCAAGGGGGGGGCAATCAGCCCCAGCATTTT. Its translation: CSAQGGGNQPQHF.

This clonotype was seen more than once but under ten times. The rearrangement uses TRBV18 and TRBJ1-4; D gene unclear. The length of the CDR3 is 14 residues. Germline CDR1 reads KGHSH; CDR2 reads LQKENI. Trimming removed 4 bases at V and 3 bases at J, with 9 bases between. As DNA, the CDR3 is TGTGCCAGCTCACTAACGTCAGCTAATGAAAAACTGTTTTTT. Amino acids: CASSLTSANEKLFF.

The sample holds a few counts of this clonotype. The J gene is TRBJ1-5, the V gene TRBV2, with D possibly matching TRBD1 (5 bases). From germline, CDR1 is SNHLY and CDR2 FYNNEI. This CDR3 spans 16 amino acids. The germline V and J ends were trimmed by 7 bases and 1 base, with 17 bases remaining between them. CDR3 DNA: TGTGCCAGCAATCCCTTTCGGGGGGTGAGCAATCAGCCCCAGCATTTT. This translates into CASNPFRGVSNQPQHF.

To note about this clonotype: This may arise from a read error, as a much more abundant clone is one base away. The chain carries TRBV4-2 and TRBJ1-1, with no clear D. The CDR3 is 16 amino acids. V dropped 2 bases and J dropped 1 base, with 14 bases sitting between them. Germline CDR1 reads LGHNA; CDR2 reads YNFKEQ. In DNA, the CDR3 is TGTGCCAGCAGCCAAAGCGCGAGGACGAGGAACACTGAAGCTTTCTTT. Amino acid sequence: CASSQSARTRNTEAFF.

This clonotype was recorded many times. The chain carries TRBV27 and TRBJ2-4; D is undetermined. CDR3 length: 16 amino acids. The V gene's germline CDR1 is MNHEY and CDR2 SMNVEV (reference sequence). V lost 1 base, J lost 0 bases, and 10 bases lay in between. CDR3 amino acids: CASSLWAALAKNIQYF. The CDR3 bases are TGTGCCAGCAGTTTATGGGCAGCTCTAGCCAAAAACATTCAGTACTTC.

The sample holds a few counts of this clonotype. The gene calls are TRBV30 and TRBJ1-1; D unresolved. The CDR3 is made up of 13 amino acids. V gave up 1 base and J gave up 1 base, with 7 bases separating them. The germline V gene encodes CDR1 GTSNPN and CDR2 SVGIG (reference sequence). The CDR3 region has the DNA TGTGCCTGGAGTGGACACTGGAACACTGAAGCTTTCTTT. Translated: CAWSGHWNTEAFF.

The rearrangement joins TRBV19 to TRBJ2-7; D remains ambiguous. CDR1 and CDR2 from the germline V gene are LNHDA and SQIVND (reference sequence). CDR3 length: 15 amino acids. Trimming pared 1 base from V and 5 bases from J, leaving 15 bases between. The CDR3 bases are TGTGCCAGTAGTATAGGGGTGGCACAGACCAACGAGCAGTACTTC. Translation gives CASSIGVAQTNEQYF.

The chain carries TRBV5-1 and TRBJ1-6, with D uncertain. The CDR3 spans 15 residues. Trimming shortened V by 2 bases and J by 5 bases, and 11 bases separated the two germline ends. The V gene's germline CDR1 is SGHRS and CDR2 YFSETQ. The CDR3 nucleotides read TGCGCCAGCAGCTTAAGCCGGGAGAATAATTCACCCCTCCACTTT. Translated: CASSLSRENNSPLHF.

This clonotype was seen repeatedly, ten times or more. V gene TRBV3-1 combines with J gene TRBJ1-5; 10 positions agree with TRBD1. The CDR3 is 15 residues long. The ends lost 4 bases at V and 2 bases at J; junction bases unmatched: 2. Germline values: CDR1 LGHDT, CDR2 YNNKEL (reference sequence). As DNA, the CDR3 is TGTGCCAGCAGCCCGGGGACAGGGGGCAATCAGCCCCAGCATTTT. This codes for CASSPGTGGNQPQHF.

J is TRBJ2-2 and V is TRBV6-5; the D gene is possibly TRBD1 (6 bases). Germline V gene lookup returns CDR1 MNHEY and CDR2 SVGAGI. V was shortened by 7 bases and J by 4 bases, with 10 bases between the two germline ends. This CDR3 is built from 13 residues. As DNA, the CDR3 is TGTGCCAGCAAGACAGGAACCACCGGGGAGCTGTTTTTT. Translating it yields CASKTGTTGELFF.

Regarding this clonotype: One junction end disagrees with the germline gene, perhaps due to a read error. CDR3 nucleotide sequence: TGTGCCAGCAGCCCTAGCCCCACAGAGGCCCAGTACTTC. This translates into CASSPSPTEAQYF. This chain connects TRBV7-6 to TRBJ2-5; D might be TRBD2 (5 bases). Germline V lookup: CDR1 SGHVS, CDR2 FNYEAQ. CDR3 length: 13 amino acids.

The chain links TRBV10-3 to TRBJ1-2; 11 bases fit TRBD1. The CDR3 consists of 19 residues. In germline, CDR1 is ENHRY, CDR2 SYGVKD. With V trimmed by 6 bases and J by 4 bases, 19 bases remained unmatched. CDR3 DNA sequence: TGTGCCATCAGCTCCCGGGACAGGGGGACCAGGGAGGTTTCCTATGGCTACACCTTC. Its protein is CAISSRDRGTREVSYGYTF.

The V call is TRBV12-3 or TRBV12-4, the J call TRBJ1-2; D remains ambiguous. This CDR3 contains 14 residues. The V end lost 3 bases, the J end lost 0 bases, and 8 bases lay between the germline ends. CDR3 sequence: CASSFLGSNYGYTF. CDR3 DNA: TGTGCCAGCAGTTTCCTTGGCTCTAACTATGGCTACACCTTC.

The chain uses TRBV4-2 and TRBJ1-1; 7 bases map to TRBD1. J gave up 7 bases and V 5 bases, and 13 bases lay outside the gene matches. Germline loops: CDR1 LGHNA, CDR2 YNFKEQ. The CDR3 covers 15 residues. CDR3 DNA: TGTGCCAGCAGCTCTCTGTCAGGGGGAGCGGATGAAGCTTTCTTT. Translating it yields CASSSLSGGADEAFF.

This clonotype was picked up a small number of times. The chain employs TRBV7-9 and TRBJ2-3; 7 nucleotides match TRBD1. Germline V CDR1 and CDR2: SEHNR, FQNEAQ (reference sequence). The J segment lost 0 bases and the V segment lost 1 base, leaving 13 bases of the junction unmatched. This CDR3 region has 19 residues. The DNA of the CDR3 is TGTGCCAGCAGCTTAGGCCGGGACAGTTCCCTTTCTAGCACAGATACGCAGTATTTT. Translated, it gives CASSLGRDSSLSSTDTQYF. Variable domain in full (rest from reference TRBV7-9 and TRBJ2-3): DTGVSQNPRHKITKRGQNVTFRCDPISEHNRLYWYRQTLGQGPEFLTYFQNEAQLEKSRLLSDRFSAERPKGSFSTLEIQRTEQGDSAMYLCASSLGRDSSLSSTDTQYFGPGTRLTVL.

The gene calls are TRBV5-5 and TRBJ2-3; a possible D gene is TRBD2 (6 bases). The CDR3 is 14 residues long. V lost 1 base and J lost 6, with 12 bases in between. Germline values: CDR1 SGHKS, CDR2 YYEKEE (reference sequence). This CDR3 reads CASSLFPSGDTQYF. CDR3 sequence (DNA): TGTGCCAGCAGCTTGTTTCCAAGCGGGGATACGCAGTATTTT.

This clonotype was recorded at least ten times. The CDR3 here is CASRTTTGNTEAFF. The CDR3 DNA reads as TGTGCCAGCAGGACGACGACAGGTAACACTGAAGCTTTCTTT. The rearrangement joins TRBV6-2 or TRBV6-3 to TRBJ1-1, with D possibly matching TRBD1 (6 bases). This CDR3 has 14 residues. Trimming stripped 6 bases from V and 2 bases from J, with 13 bases between. CDR1 and CDR2 (germline): MNHEY, SVGEGT.

This clonotype was seen more than once but under ten times. The rearrangement uses TRBV5-1 and TRBJ2-7; TRBD1 matches 9 bases. Per germline, CDR1 SGHRS and CDR2 YFSETQ. The CDR3 runs to 14 residues. The J segment lost 6 bases and the V segment lost 4 bases, leaving 8 bases of the junction unmatched. Here the CDR3 DNA reads TGCGCCAGCAGCCGAACCACAGGGGGCGGCGAGCAGTACTTC. It encodes CASSRTTGGGEQYF.

The sample holds a few counts of this clonotype. This chain joins TRBV7-2 and TRBJ2-3, with a tentative D call TRBD2 (6 bases). The CDR3 extends over 13 amino acids. CDR1 is SGHTA and CDR2 is FQGNSA in the germline V gene. Deletions cut 5 bases from V and 2 bases from J, with 8 bases between. CDR3: CASSPDYTDTQYF. CDR3 DNA sequence: TGTGCCAGCAGCCCGGACTACACAGATACGCAGTATTTT.

The rearrangement joins TRBV12-3 or TRBV12-4 to TRBJ1-1; D uncertain. The CDR3 spans 14 residues. The V and J ends lost 3 bases and 3 bases respectively, with 11 bases between them. The CDR3 loop reads CASSFSNSYTEAFF. In nucleotides, the CDR3 is TGTGCCAGCAGTTTTTCCAACTCATACACTGAAGCTTTCTTT.

This clonotype was seen many times. The rearrangement uses TRBV6-4 and TRBJ1-5; D is possibly TRBD1 (6 bases). Trimming pared 2 bases from V and 5 bases from J, leaving 16 bases between. CDR1 and CDR2 from the germline V gene are MRHNA and SNTAGT. The CDR3 totals 16 residues. The CDR3 loop is CASSDRDMEGDQPQHF. As DNA, the CDR3 is TGTGCCAGCAGTGACCGTGACATGGAGGGGGATCAGCCCCAGCATTTT.

A remark on this clonotype: Being one base from a much bigger clone, this may be a read error. This rearrangement joins TRBV29-1 to TRBJ1-1; 12 nucleotides match TRBD1. CDR3 size: 18 residues. V was clipped by 4 bases and J by 1 base; unmatched bases: 13. Germline values: CDR1 SQVTM, CDR2 ANQGSEA. In DNA form, the CDR3 reads TGCAGCGTTGTGGAGTGGCGGGACAGGGGGCGTTGGAACACTGAAGCTTTCTTT. This encodes CSVVEWRDRGRWNTEAFF.

This clonotype was detected many times. The chain employs TRBV6-6 and TRBJ2-4, with a weak D call TRBD1 (5 bases). This CDR3 has 16 residues. Germline values: CDR1 MNHNY, CDR2 SVGAGI (reference sequence). V gave up 0 bases and J gave up 0 bases, with 9 bases separating them. DNA of the CDR3: TGTGCCAGCAGTTACTCGACAGACTTAGCCAAAAACATTCAGTACTTC. Translated, it gives CASSYSTDLAKNIQYF.

This clonotype was seen a few times. This chain connects TRBV5-6 to TRBJ2-7; D gene uncertain. The CDR3 is 15 residues long. Germline CDR1 reads SGHDT; CDR2 reads YYEEEE. V was shortened by 4 bases and J by 4 bases, with 18 bases between the two germline ends. The CDR3 bases are TGTGCCAGCAGCCCAGGACCGTCGGCCTCTTACGAGCAGTACTTC. Its protein product is CASSPGPSASYEQYF.

V is TRBV7-8 and J is TRBJ2-3; 9 nucleotides agree with TRBD1. Germline V gives CDR1 SGHVS, CDR2 FQNEAQ. This CDR3 has 15 amino acids. V was clipped by 7 bases and J by 8 bases; unmatched bases: 13. The CDR3 loop reads CASTHSPDRGGTQYF. CDR3 sequence (DNA): TGTGCCAGCACGCATTCCCCGGACAGGGGAGGTACGCAGTATTTT.

Ten or more counts support this clonotype. This sequence joins TRBV3-1 and TRBJ1-2, with TRBD1 matching over 7 bases. Trimming removed 6 bases from V and 8 bases from J; junction bases left unmatched: 9. The CDR3 has 13 residues. Germline CDR1 and CDR2: LGHDT and YNNKEL (reference sequence). The CDR3 protein is CASRDWTGGGYTF. Written as DNA, the CDR3 is TGTGCCAGCAGAGACTGGACAGGCGGCGGCTACACCTTC.

This clonotype was seen at least ten times. The chain employs TRBV5-4 and TRBJ2-7, with a tentative D call TRBD2 (5 bases). The germline V gene has CDR1 SGHNT and CDR2 YYREEE (reference sequence). The V end was cut by 1 base, the J end by 6 bases, with 17 bases between. This CDR3 has 15 residues. The CDR3 DNA reads as TGTGCCAGCAGCTTGCCCGGGGTAAGAGTAGCCGAGCAGTACTTC. Translating gives CASSLPGVRVAEQYF.